A single sample is the source of the 30 T cell receptor beta chains below, sequenced in a study of identical twins. TCRdb re-called the 5' RACE reads through MiXCR, storing one row per CDR3 protein. This sample carries hundreds of thousands of distinct CDR3 sequences, 5.5% to 6.5% of them seen once, and the ten largest clones take about 1.8%. The sample taken for sequencing was naive T cells sorted from blood. Receptors originate from a young man in good health.

This clonotype was seen many times. CDR3 region: CASSPGRTNTEAFF. CDR3 bases: TGTGCCAGCAGCCCAGGACGGACGAACACTGAAGCTTTCTTT. This chain links TRBV25-1 with TRBJ1-1; D is ambiguous. V lost 6 bases to trimming and J lost 1 base, with 12 bases between them. CDR1 and CDR2 from the germline V gene are MGHDK and SYGVNS. The CDR3 runs to 14 residues. Looking up the rest from reference TRBV25-1 and TRBJ1-1 gives the full variable domain: EADIYQTPRYLVIGTGKKITLECSQTMGHDKMYWYQQDPGMELHLIHYSYGVNSTEKGDLSSESTVSRIRTEHFPLTLESARPSHTSQYLCASSPGRTNTEAFFGQGTRLTVV.

This clonotype was detected a few times. The chain links TRBV15 to TRBJ2-7; tentative D call: TRBD2 (5 bases). The germline gives CDR1 LNHNV, CDR2 YYDKDF (reference sequence). The CDR3 runs 15 residues. V dropped 2 bases and J dropped 6 bases, with 17 bases sitting between them. The CDR3 DNA follows: TGTGCCACCAGCAGACCCGGGGAAAGTCTCGGCGAGCAGTACTTC. Residues: CATSRPGESLGEQYF.

This clonotype was detected many times. The chain combines TRBV6-1 with TRBJ2-2, with 11 bases lining up with TRBD2. The germline CDR1 and CDR2 sequences are MNHNS and SASEGT. The junction had 8 bases not matched to a gene; V was cut back by 8 bases and J by 6 bases. The CDR3 totals 15 residues. The CDR3 loop is CASAPGLAAPGELFF. CDR3 bases: TGTGCCAGCGCTCCGGGACTAGCGGCCCCCGGGGAGCTGTTTTTT.

There are a few counts of this clonotype. This chain joins TRBV19 and TRBJ1-2; D gene ambiguous. Germline values: CDR1 LNHDA, CDR2 SQIVND (reference sequence). V was clipped by 1 base and J by 8 bases, with 5 bases between them. The CDR3 spans 11 residues. CDR3 DNA: TGTGCCAGTAGTATAGCGGGGGGCTACACCTTC. Residues: CASSIAGGYTF.

This clonotype was recorded many times. DNA of the CDR3: TGTGCCAGCAGCTCAGCCTCGACAGGGGAAGCTTTCTTT. This sequence encodes CASSSASTGEAFF. J is TRBJ1-1 and V is TRBV12-3 or TRBV12-4; TRBD1 agrees at 7 bases. The CDR3 loop spans 13 amino acids. The V segment lost 6 bases and the J segment 8 bases; nucleotides outside the gene matches: 9.

V and J are TRBV7-3 and TRBJ2-2, with 8 nucleotides matching TRBD1. The CDR3 contains 16 residues. V was pared by 2 bases and J by 7 bases, with 9 bases of the junction left unmatched. Germline V lookup: CDR1 SGHTA, CDR2 FQGTGA. The CDR3 sequence is CASSLGQGARGGELFF. DNA of the CDR3: TGTGCCAGCAGCTTAGGGCAGGGGGCGCGAGGCGGGGAGCTGTTTTTT.

This clonotype was picked up many times. The J gene is TRBJ1-2, the V gene TRBV7-9; the D gene is possibly TRBD1 (6 bases). Trimming removed 5 bases from V and 7 bases from J, with 20 bases in between. The CDR3 spans 15 residues. Germline V lookup: CDR1 SEHNR, CDR2 FQNEAQ (reference sequence). CDR3 DNA sequence: TGTGCCAGCAGCAACCGGGACAAGGGGGTTGGTGGCTACACCTTC. It specifies CASSNRDKGVGGYTF.

This clonotype showed up many times. J is TRBJ2-5 and V is TRBV12-3 or TRBV12-4; tentatively, D is TRBD1 or TRBD2 (6 bases each). CDR3 length: 16 amino acids. Trimming left V 3 bases short and J 2 bases short, with 16 bases between. The CDR3 loop is CASSLEFRGLQETQYF. Written as DNA, the CDR3 is TGTGCCAGCAGTTTGGAGTTTCGGGGGCTGCAAGAGACCCAGTACTTC.

This clonotype has ten or more counts. V is TRBV20-1 and J is TRBJ2-3, with 10 nucleotides matching TRBD2. CDR3 length: 14 residues. V lost 4 bases to trimming and J lost 4 bases; unmatched junction nucleotides: 5. Germline loops: CDR1 DFQATT, CDR2 SNEGSKA (reference sequence). The CDR3 loop is CSANLAGVPDTQYF. The CDR3 bases are TGCAGTGCTAATCTAGCGGGAGTACCAGATACGCAGTATTTT.

This clonotype was counted a few times. V gene TRBV18 combines with J gene TRBJ2-2; D is unresolved. The CDR3 length is 15 residues. V was trimmed by 3 bases and J by 0 bases, leaving 8 bases between them. Germline CDR1 and CDR2: KGHSH and LQKENI. CDR3: CASSPGRTNTGELFF. CDR3 bases: TGTGCCAGCTCACCCGGACGGACGAACACCGGGGAGCTGTTTTTT.

This clonotype was counted ten times or more. V is TRBV20-1 and J is TRBJ2-2; possible D gene TRBD2, 5 bases. Deletions cut 6 bases from V and 6 bases from J, with 17 bases between. The CDR3 length is 14 residues. Germline loops: CDR1 DFQATT, CDR2 SNEGSKA (reference sequence). CDR3 nucleotide sequence: TGCAGTGCGCGGCCGGGGATCGGTGCCGGGGAGCTGTTTTTT. This encodes CSARPGIGAGELFF.

The V and J genes are TRBV29-1 and TRBJ2-2; no clear D gene. Germline-derived CDR1 and CDR2 are SQVTM and ANQGSEA. Trimming took off 6 bases at V and 2 bases at J, with 10 bases between the two ends. The CDR3 contains 13 residues. The CDR3 DNA reads TGCAGCGTAGGCGAGGACAACACCGGGGAGCTGTTTTTT. Protein: CSVGEDNTGELFF.

The chain combines TRBV12-3 or TRBV12-4 with TRBJ2-7; the D gene is possibly TRBD2 (6 bases). The CDR3 runs 12 residues. V was cut by 5 bases and J by 7 bases, with 12 bases left in between. The CDR3 bases are TGTGCCAGCAGTGACGGAGGGGCAGAGCAGTACGTC. It codes for CASSDGGAEQYV.

The chain employs TRBV18 and TRBJ2-7; D could derive from TRBD1 or TRBD2 (6 bases each). From germline, CDR1 is KGHSH and CDR2 LQKENI. The V end lost 5 bases, the J end lost 6 bases, and 14 bases lay between the germline ends. The CDR3 has 13 amino acids. The DNA for the CDR3 is TGTGCCAGCTCATCGGGGGCCGGGGGCGAGCAGTACTTC. Protein: CASSSGAGGEQYF.

The rearrangement links TRBV30 to TRBJ2-5, with D tentatively TRBD1 (6 bases). V was trimmed by 0 bases and J by 0 bases, leaving 11 bases between them. The length of the CDR3 is 15 residues. Germline CDR1 reads GTSNPN; CDR2 reads SVGIG (reference sequence). Here the CDR3 DNA reads TGTGCCTGGAGTGTACCAAGGGGGTACCAAGAGACCCAGTACTTC. Protein sequence: CAWSVPRGYQETQYF.

This clonotype was counted ten times or more. The V gene is TRBV28, the J gene TRBJ2-1; D might be TRBD1 (5 bases). In germline, CDR1 is MDHEN, CDR2 SYDVKM. This CDR3 is 13 amino acids long. Deletions cut 6 bases from V and 8 bases from J, with 14 bases between. The CDR3 DNA follows: TGTGCCAGCAGAGGGGCCCCCGTTTATGAGCAGTTCTTC. Its protein is CASRGAPVYEQFF.

The table lists this clonotype with a few counts. The chain uses TRBV5-1 and TRBJ1-4; no definite D call. Per germline, CDR1 SGHRS and CDR2 YFSETQ. This CDR3 is built from 15 residues. V shed 1 base and J shed 4 bases, with 11 bases lying between them. This chain's CDR3 is CASSLSGVHNEKLFF. The DNA for the CDR3 is TGCGCCAGCAGCTTGTCCGGGGTGCATAATGAAAAACTGTTTTTT.

The chain joins TRBV19 to TRBJ1-1; no firm D call. From germline, CDR1 is LNHDA and CDR2 SQIVND (reference sequence). The CDR3 extends over 15 amino acids. Trimming left V 3 bases short and J 2 bases short, with 13 bases between. The CDR3 DNA reads TGTGCCAGTAGTATGGCTTGGCAGGTCAACACTGAAGCTTTCTTT. It is translated as CASSMAWQVNTEAFF.

The chain uses TRBV19 and TRBJ1-1, with D perhaps matching TRBD1 (6 bases). V was shortened by 0 bases and J by 4 bases, with 9 bases between the two germline ends. Germline loops: CDR1 LNHDA, CDR2 SQIVND (reference sequence). The CDR3 extends over 14 amino acids. CDR3 coding DNA: TGTGCCAGTAGTATAGAAGGCAGGGGCACTGAAGCTTTCTTT. Protein: CASSIEGRGTEAFF.

The chain uses TRBV5-1 and TRBJ2-7; perhaps D is TRBD1 or TRBD2 (7 bases each). CDR3 size: 15 residues. The V gene lost 0 bases and the J gene lost 6 bases, with 16 bases spanning the gap. Germline V CDR1 and CDR2: SGHRS, YFSETQ. The chain's CDR3 is CASSLVPGGDFEQYF. For the CDR3, the DNA is TGCGCCAGCAGCTTGGTGCCAGGGGGGGATTTCGAGCAGTACTTC. Supplemented by reference TRBV5-1 and TRBJ2-7, the full variable domain reads KAGVTQTPRYLIKTRGQQVTLSCSPISGHRSVSWYQQTPGQGLQFLFEYFSETQRNKGNFPGRFSGRQFSNSRSEMNVSTLELGDSALYLCASSLVPGGDFEQYFGPGTRLTVT.

A few counts support this clonotype. The chain couples TRBV27 to TRBJ2-7; tentatively, D is TRBD1 or TRBD2 (5 bases each). CDR1 and CDR2 from the germline V gene are MNHEY and SMNVEV (reference sequence). V lost 0 bases, J lost 3 bases, and 12 bases lay in between. The CDR3 contains 15 residues. CDR3 amino acids: CASSLSGQGVYEQYF. CDR3 sequence (DNA): TGTGCCAGCAGTTTATCCGGCCAGGGAGTCTACGAGCAGTACTTC.

There are a few counts of this clonotype. The chain uses TRBV5-1 and TRBJ2-1, with TRBD2 matching over 14 bases. The CDR3 runs 17 residues. Germline loops: CDR1 SGHRS, CDR2 YFSETQ. V shed 2 bases, J shed 10 bases, and the junction held 11 bases outside the gene matches. In nucleotides, the CDR3 is TGCGCCAGCAGCTTTCCCCCGGGACTAGCGGGAGCCCACGAGCAGTTCTTC. This encodes CASSFPPGLAGAHEQFF.

This clonotype was recorded many times. V usage is TRBV6-1 and J usage is TRBJ2-7; TRBD1 or TRBD2 may be the D gene (5 bases each). Germline V gives CDR1 MNHNS, CDR2 SASEGT. V lost 0 bases, J lost 6 bases, and 12 bases lay in between. CDR3 length equals 14 residues. DNA of the CDR3: TGTGCCAGCAGTGAAGCCCGGGACCTCTCCGAGCAGTACGTC. It translates to CASSEARDLSEQYV.

This clonotype was recorded at least ten times. This rearrangement joins TRBV29-1 to TRBJ1-2; D is unclear. This CDR3 contains 12 residues. Deletions cut 3 bases from V and 7 bases from J, with 12 bases between. CDR1 is SQVTM and CDR2 is ANQGSEA in the germline V gene. DNA for the CDR3: TGCAGCGTTGACCATCGGCTCTCTGGCTACACCTTC. Amino acids: CSVDHRLSGYTF.

The J gene is TRBJ2-5, the V gene TRBV6-2 or TRBV6-3, with D possibly TRBD2 on 5 matching bases. This CDR3 is 14 amino acids long. V shed 6 bases and J shed 4 bases, with 15 bases lying between them. Looked up from germline, CDR1 is MNHEY and CDR2 is SVGEGT. The DNA for the CDR3 is TGTGCCAGCAGAGAGAGGGCCACTTCAGAGACCCAGTACTTC. Its protein product is CASRERATSETQYF.

At least ten counts were recorded for this clonotype. V is TRBV4-1 and J is TRBJ2-6; D possibly corresponds to TRBD1 (6 bases). The germline V and J ends were trimmed by 0 bases and 0 bases, with 12 bases remaining between them. Germline loops: CDR1 MGHRA, CDR2 YSYEKL. The CDR3 covers 18 residues. CDR3 DNA sequence: TGCGCCAGCAGCCAAGAGGGGGCCAGGATCTCTGGGGCCAACGTCCTGACTTTC. This gives the protein CASSQEGARISGANVLTF.

This clonotype was detected many times. The missing conserved phenylalanine or tryptophan at the end of this CDR3 makes a read error likely. The DNA is left out, because the CDR3 cannot be placed on it with certainty; the CDR3 is given as TCRdb lists it. This chain connects TRBV6-1 to TRBJ2-3; the table gives TRBD2 as D, unverified against the DNA. The CDR3 totals 13 residues, both ends included. Germline CDR1 reads MNHNS; CDR2 reads SASEGT. The CDR3 spells CASSDPLAGVARG.

This clonotype was detected many times. J is TRBJ2-2 and V is TRBV5-1; 11 nucleotides line up with TRBD2. V lost 4 bases, J lost 2 bases, and 4 bases stayed unmatched. This CDR3 has 16 amino acids. Per germline, CDR1 SGHRS and CDR2 YFSETQ. CDR3 residues: CASSASGRSNTGELFF. CDR3 in DNA: TGCGCCAGCAGCGCTAGCGGGAGGTCCAACACCGGGGAGCTGTTTTTT.

The chain combines TRBV14 with TRBJ1-4; no clear D. This CDR3 has 12 residues. Trimming pared 4 bases from V and 12 bases from J, leaving 12 bases between. Germline V gene lookup returns CDR1 SGHDN and CDR2 FVKESK. CDR3 DNA sequence: TGTGCCAGCAGCCCAGGACCGCGGGAACTGTTTTTT. This translates into CASSPGPRELFF.

This clonotype was picked up many times. The chain uses TRBV11-2 and TRBJ1-1; D gene unclear. The CDR3 consists of 15 residues. Trimming took off 2 bases at V and 1 base at J, with 11 bases between the two ends. The germline V gene has CDR1 SGHAT and CDR2 FQNNGV. CDR3 coding DNA: TGTGCCAGCAGCTTAAATTCGGCGAGGAACACTGAAGCTTTCTTT. Translated, it gives CASSLNSARNTEAFF.